This is a list of T cell receptor beta chains from one sample in a study of identical twins. MiXCR was run by TCRdb on the 5' RACE reads, yielding one entry per CDR3 protein. The table includes about 490,000 distinct CDR3 sequences, roughly 15% detected once. This same sample was also part of a study on yellow fever vaccine responses in identical twins.

The sequenced sample consisted of CD4+ T cells sorted from blood. Source of these receptors: a woman younger than 35 in good health. Each CDR3 is given with its conserved first and last residue. The order of the fields is V gene, CDR3 protein.

TRBV24-1,CATSSRAYTGELFF
TRBV27,CASSSRGSDGYTF
TRBV27,CASSSYYRGPSTDTQYF
TRBV5-1,CASKATGGEETQYF
TRBV12-3/TRBV12-4,CASSLGRRGQQETQYF
TRBV29-1,CSVAGVDGRALYEQYF
TRBV20-1,CSAKRAAGGEKLFF
TRBV6-1,CASSLWGQGNTIYF
TRBV20-1,CSAWTSGSGGGDTQYF
TRBV14,CASSPEGGVRKTQYF
TRBV19,CASSHIAGGPNEQYF
TRBV24-1,CATSDSPGRGLQETQYF
TRBV5-5,CASSPKLLGRGWYNEQFF
TRBV10-3,CAISGASGGNNEQFF
TRBV5-1,CASSLKGMRGSGQETQYF
TRBV5-6,CASRSRLAGGPWDTQYF
TRBV15,CATSGWTGYEQFF
TRBV29-1,CSGRTSGFYNEQFF
TRBV4-2,CASSQDRGDNQPQHF
TRBV2,CASRTSGGPDTQYF
TRBV5-5,CASSLVGILAKNIQYF
TRBV20-1,CSAKSGSFYNEQFF
TRBV3-1,CASSQEGGQGYEQYF
TRBV5-1,CASSLRPGGIQETQYF
TRBV5-1,CASSLADSWDEQYF
TRBV29-1,CSVQGPNQPQHF
TRBV20-1,CSARVSARDYGYTF
TRBV3-1,CASSQAGNFNSGNTIYF